The 14 T cell receptor beta chains below were found in one sample sequenced in a study of cytomegalovirus exposure and HLA in healthy donors. The PCR contained 60 Vbeta and 13 Jbeta primers. Some clones are missing from TCRdb's copy, which holds only in-frame ones; the method was immunoSEQ multiplex PCR. The repertoire holds more than 150,000 clones, with 70% to 85% as singletons. The specimen sequenced was PBMCs. The receptors stem from a girl aged 2 to 10 in good health and CMV-seropositive.

The chain links TRBV9 to TRBJ2-2, with 9 bases lining up with TRBD2. Trimming at V came to 3 bases and at J to 3 bases, leaving 3 bases not matched to a gene. CDR1 and CDR2 (germline): SGDLS, YYNGEE. The CDR3 sequence is 15 residues long. CDR3 nucleotide sequence: TGTGCCAGCAGCGCGGGACTAGCTTACACCGGGGAGCTGTTTTTT. As protein: CASSAGLAYTGELFF.

Many counts were recorded for this clone. This chain connects TRBV4-2 to TRBJ2-3, with 14 bases identical to TRBD2. J was trimmed by 6 bases and V by 2 bases; bases with no gene match: 4. Per the germline V gene, CDR1 is LGHNA and CDR2 is YNFKEQ. This CDR3 contains 16 residues. Written as DNA, the CDR3 is TGTGCCAGCAGCCAATCGACTAGCGGGGGGGCGGATACGCAGTATTTT. This sequence encodes CASSQSTSGGADTQYF.

The chain combines TRBV10-3 with TRBJ2-7, with D tentatively TRBD2 (6 bases). Between the trimmed V and J ends, which lost 5 bases and 0 bases, there was a span of 17 bases. This CDR3 comprises 16 residues. CDR1 and CDR2 (germline): ENHRY, SYGVKD. Here the CDR3 DNA reads TGTGCCATCAGTTCACCACCCCGGGGGTCCTCCTACGAGCAGTACTTC. It encodes CAISSPPRGSSYEQYF.

The J gene is TRBJ1-1, the V gene TRBV5-5, with a weak D call TRBD1 (5 bases). The CDR3 totals 14 residues. Germline V lookup: CDR1 SGHKS, CDR2 YYEKEE (reference sequence). Trimming took off 4 bases at V and 4 bases at J, with 14 bases between the two ends. The CDR3 spells CASSPAGGGTEAFF. The CDR3 DNA reads TGTGCCAGCAGCCCGGCTGGGGGAGGCACTGAAGCTTTCTTT. The full variable domain, in which reference TRBV5-5 and TRBJ1-1 provide the parts outside the CDR3, is DAGVTQSPTHLIKTRGQQVTLRCSPISGHKSVSWYQQVLGQGPQFIFQYYEKEERGRGNFPDRFSARQFPNYSSELNVNALLLGDSALYLCASSPAGGGTEAFFGQGTRLTVV.

This sequence joins TRBV30 and TRBJ2-1; 8 nucleotides align to TRBD2. This CDR3 is 15 amino acids long. The trim removed 5 bases at V and 0 bases at J, leaving 6 bases unmatched. CDR1 is GTSNPN and CDR2 is SVGIG in the germline V gene (reference sequence). CDR3 region: CAWGAGGSSYNEQFF. As DNA, the CDR3 is TGTGCCTGGGGCGCGGGGGGCAGCTCCTACAATGAGCAGTTCTTC.

This clone turned up a few times. The chain joins TRBV2 to TRBJ1-6; possibly TRBD1 for D (6 bases). Trimming stripped 6 bases from V and 7 bases from J, with 16 bases between. The CDR3 runs 15 residues. Germline V gene data show CDR1 as SNHLY and CDR2 as FYNNEI. The CDR3 here is CASSSQGYGNSPLHF. The DNA for the CDR3 is TGTGCCAGCAGCTCTCAGGGGTATGGGAATTCACCCCTCCACTTT.

The V call is TRBV6-1, the J call TRBJ1-1; TRBD1 matches 9 bases. Germline V gene data show CDR1 as MNHNS and CDR2 as SASEGT. The length of the CDR3 is 15 residues. The V gene end was trimmed by 9 bases and the J gene end by 5 bases; junction bases not matched to a gene: 13. This chain's CDR3 is CASARGDRVGTEAFF. CDR3 nucleotide sequence: TGTGCCAGTGCTCGGGGGGACAGGGTTGGAACTGAAGCTTTCTTT.

The rearrangement links TRBV14 to TRBJ1-1, with a weak D call TRBD1 (5 bases). Trimming took 4 bases from V and 1 from J, leaving 13 bases between them. CDR1 SGHDN and CDR2 FVKESK come from the germline V gene. The CDR3 runs 15 residues. CDR3 sequence reads: CASSPTGEPNTEAFF. The CDR3 DNA follows: TGTGCCAGCAGCCCCACGGGGGAGCCGAACACTGAAGCTTTCTTT.

The chain carries TRBV30 and TRBJ2-7; 11 bases are shared with TRBD1. CDR1 is GTSNPN, CDR2 SVGIG, per germline (reference sequence). This CDR3 region has 15 residues. V lost 2 bases and J lost 3; bases outside the gene matches: 6. CDR3 bases: TGTGCCTGGAGTCCACTCGGGACAGGGGGCTACGAGCAGTACTTC. Translated, it gives CAWSPLGTGGYEQYF.

V usage is TRBV7-6 and J usage is TRBJ2-3, with D hard to call. The CDR3 runs 14 residues. Germline V gene data show CDR1 as SGHVS and CDR2 as FNYEAQ. Trimming removed 3 bases at V and 0 bases at J, with 7 bases between. DNA for the CDR3: TGTGCCAGCAGCTTGGCACCTAGCACAGATACGCAGTATTTT. This encodes CASSLAPSTDTQYF.

The chain uses TRBV4-1 and TRBJ1-2; 7 bases are shared with TRBD1. With V trimmed by 1 base and J by 4 bases, 9 bases remained unmatched. Germline-derived CDR1 and CDR2 are MGHRA and YSYEKL. There are 16 residues in the CDR3. The CDR3 nucleotides read TGCGCCAGCAGCCAAGTGGACACGGACAGGACCTATGGCTACACCTTC. Its protein is CASSQVDTDRTYGYTF.

The chain combines TRBV6-4 with TRBJ2-3; 8 positions match TRBD1. From germline, CDR1 is MRHNA and CDR2 SNTAGT. The CDR3 is 14 residues long. J was trimmed by 5 bases and V by 6 bases; bases with no gene match: 7. The CDR3 loop is CASRLDRVQDTQYF. The CDR3 DNA sequence: TGTGCCAGCAGATTGGACAGGGTGCAAGATACGCAGTATTTT.

The rearrangement links TRBV6-6 to TRBJ2-1; the D gene is possibly TRBD2 (5 bases). The germline V and J ends were trimmed by 4 bases and 1 base, with 14 bases remaining between them. Germline lookup yields CDR1 MNHNY and CDR2 SVGAGI (reference sequence). This CDR3 is 16 amino acids long. Here the CDR3 DNA reads TGTGCCAGCAGTTCCTTCCCGAGAGGGTCCTACAATGAGCAGTTCTTC. Translation gives CASSSFPRGSYNEQFF.

The chain employs TRBV29-1 and TRBJ2-3; D possibly corresponds to TRBD2 (5 bases). The V and J ends lost 7 bases and 1 base respectively, with 12 bases between them. Germline V lookup: CDR1 SQVTM, CDR2 ANQGSEA. The CDR3 consists of 13 residues. The CDR3 protein is CSAGESGTDTQYF. CDR3 nucleotide sequence: TGCAGCGCCGGGGAGAGCGGCACAGATACGCAGTATTTT.